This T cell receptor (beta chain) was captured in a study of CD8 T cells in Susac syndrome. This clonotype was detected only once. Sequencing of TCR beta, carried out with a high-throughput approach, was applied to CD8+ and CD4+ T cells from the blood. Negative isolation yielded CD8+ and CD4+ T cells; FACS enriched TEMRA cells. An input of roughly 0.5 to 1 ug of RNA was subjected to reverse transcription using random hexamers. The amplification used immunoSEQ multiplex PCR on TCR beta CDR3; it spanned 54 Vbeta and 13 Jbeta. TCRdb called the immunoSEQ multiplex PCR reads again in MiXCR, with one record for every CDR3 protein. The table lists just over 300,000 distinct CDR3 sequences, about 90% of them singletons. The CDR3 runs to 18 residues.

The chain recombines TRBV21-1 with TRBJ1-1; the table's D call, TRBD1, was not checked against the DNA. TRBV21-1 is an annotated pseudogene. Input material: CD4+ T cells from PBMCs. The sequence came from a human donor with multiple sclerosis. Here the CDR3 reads CASSMASCGRILNTEAFF. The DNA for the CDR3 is TGTGCCAGCAGCATGGCCTCCTGTGGACGGATCTTGAACACTGAAGCTTTCTTT.